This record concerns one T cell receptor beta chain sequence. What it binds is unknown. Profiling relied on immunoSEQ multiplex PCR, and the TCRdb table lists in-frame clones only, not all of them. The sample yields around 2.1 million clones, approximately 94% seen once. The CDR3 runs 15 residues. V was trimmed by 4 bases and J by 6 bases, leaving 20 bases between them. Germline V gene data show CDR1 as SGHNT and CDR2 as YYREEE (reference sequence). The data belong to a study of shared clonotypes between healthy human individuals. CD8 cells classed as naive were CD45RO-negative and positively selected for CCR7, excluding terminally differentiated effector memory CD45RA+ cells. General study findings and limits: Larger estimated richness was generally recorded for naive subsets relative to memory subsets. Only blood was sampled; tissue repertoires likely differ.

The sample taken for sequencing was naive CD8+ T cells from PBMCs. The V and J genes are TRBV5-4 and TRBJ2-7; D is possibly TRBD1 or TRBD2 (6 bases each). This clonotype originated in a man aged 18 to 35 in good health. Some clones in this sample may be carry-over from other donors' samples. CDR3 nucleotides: TGTGCCAGCAGCCGGCGGGGCCAGGGGCTCCGCGAGCAGTACTTC. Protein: CASSRRGQGLREQYF. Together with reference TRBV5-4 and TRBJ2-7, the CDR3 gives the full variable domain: ETGVTQSPTHLIKTRGQQVTLRCSSQSGHNTVSWYQQALGQGPQFIFQYYREEENGRGNFPPRFSGLQFPNYSSELNVNALELDDSALYLCASSRRGQGLREQYFGPGTRLTVT.